This T cell receptor beta chain stems from a study of graft-versus-host responses after intestinal transplantation listed by TCRdb under 2021. Regarding the research as a whole: The transplants that recipients got were multivisceral, liver-intestinal, or isolated intestinal. All recipients received anti-thymocyte globulin induction followed by maintenance tacrolimus and steroids for around three years. After intestinal transplantation, graft-versus-host and host-versus-graft alloreactive T cell clones in the graft, circulation and bone marrow were tracked using bulk TCR-beta CDR3 sequencing. Alloreactive clones were identified by sequencing pre-transplant mixed lymphocyte reaction products and comparing these products with unstimulated pre-transplant donor and recipient T cells. A cohort of about two dozen intestinal transplant recipients, including one retransplant, was enrolled, and a few patients lacking pretransplant specimens were excluded. Donor T cell macrochimerism was defined as a peak of at least 4% donor T cells among recipient peripheral blood mononuclear cells. Rather than going through the commercial service, samples from a few later patients were sequenced in-house on an Illumina MiSeq and processed with MiXCR. Broad study findings and their caveats: In patients with donor T cell macrochimerism, the allografts had high GvH to HvG T cell clonal ratios. Peak levels of circulating GvH clones were associated with declines in HvG clones early after transplant. The conclusions were limited by the relatively low number and heterogeneity of the intestinal transplant patients. GvH clones were detected in recipient bone marrow, and some appeared earlier in ileal mucosa or blood, consistent with an intestinal mucosal origin.

CDR3 length: 15 amino acids, cysteine to phenylalanine. Only the CDR3 portion is preserved as DNA: 45 bases, with reading frame beginning at the first base. The V end loses 4 bases and the J end loses 0 bases, and a stretch of 13 bases separates them. The germline V gene yields SGHDT for CDR1 and YYEEEE for CDR2. Points on this clone: This clone's antigen is unknown. No much larger clone exists at a distance of one base, and base qualities are not known.

Blood samples were collected up to 4 times in the first month after transplant and then at least monthly when available. The method behind the library was the immunoSEQ multiplex PCR assay. Adaptive Biotechnologies carried out high-throughput TCR-beta CDR3 sequencing of genomic DNA for most patients. The paper's data handling went like this. Adaptive's ImmunoSEQ software was the source of the TCR sequencing data for 15 to 20 patients, while a few other patients were processed with MiXCR and VDJtools. CDR3 nucleotide sequences shared between donor and recipient were removed because their origin could not be assigned. To count as alloreactive, a clone needed at least 2-fold expansion over unstimulated cells and a minimum CFSE-low frequency of 0.002% (template counts) or 0.001% (read counts). Clones detected in sequenced pre-transplant spleen, lymph node, or MLR CFSE-low populations of the donor or recipient were defined as mappable. Cumulative frequency of alloreactive clones was calculated as a percentage of all sequences weighted by copy number. Entries here come from immuneACCESS through TCRdb and include only in-frame sequences with V and J called. Some clones fail to appear in such tables; in the studies checked, an unresolved V gene covers under half of the shortfall, and the cause of the remainder is unknown. That table furnishes V, J and clone size, whereas the DNA furnished D and trimming. The sample table shows some 96,000 clones, and around 90% are seen once. Roughly 16% of the sample is taken by the ten largest.

The V and J genes are TRBV5-6 and TRBJ1-1; the D gene is perhaps TRBD1, from 5 matching bases. The source material was PBMCs, sampled around 68 weeks after intestinal transplant. The source of this sequence is a human patient who received an intestinal transplant, so some T cells may come from the graft donor. This receptor carries the CDR3 CASSLTGAMNTEAFF. The DNA sequence reads TGTGCCAGCAGCCTAACCGGGGCCATGAACACTGAAGCTTTCTTT.